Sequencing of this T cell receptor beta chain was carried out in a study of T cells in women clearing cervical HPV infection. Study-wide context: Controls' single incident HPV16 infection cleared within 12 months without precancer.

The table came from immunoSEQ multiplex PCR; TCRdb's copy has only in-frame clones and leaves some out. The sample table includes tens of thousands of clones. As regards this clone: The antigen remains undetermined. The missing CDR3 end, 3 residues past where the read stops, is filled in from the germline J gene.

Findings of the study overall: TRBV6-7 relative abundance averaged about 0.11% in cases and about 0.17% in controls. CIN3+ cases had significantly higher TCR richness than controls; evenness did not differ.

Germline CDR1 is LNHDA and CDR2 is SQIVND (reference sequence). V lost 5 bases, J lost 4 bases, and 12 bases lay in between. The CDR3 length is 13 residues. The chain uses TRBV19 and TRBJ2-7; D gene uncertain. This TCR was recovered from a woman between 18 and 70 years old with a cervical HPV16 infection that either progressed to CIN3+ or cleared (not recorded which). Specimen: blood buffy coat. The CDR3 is CASSPEWRYEQYF. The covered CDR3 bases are TGTGCCAGTAGTCCCGAGTGGCGGTACGAG.